Below, 14 T cell receptor beta chains from the same sample are listed, as sequenced in a study of T cells in localized non-small cell lung cancer. Clones were sequenced by immunoSEQ multiplex PCR, and TCRdb holds only the in-frame ones, with some missing. The sample has about 82,000 clones, around three quarters seen once. This specimen was PBMCs, taken before any cancer treatment. The receptors come from a man aged 35-75 years with stage II squamous cell lung carcinoma.

The chain links TRBV28 to TRBJ2-7; D gene ambiguous. This CDR3 comprises 12 residues. V lost 3 bases and J lost 6, with 9 bases in between. CDR1 and CDR2 (germline): MDHEN, SYDVKM. This CDR3 is CASSFGVTEQYF. The CDR3 nucleotides read TGTGCCAGCAGTTTCGGTGTGACCGAGCAGTACTTC.

V usage is TRBV6-5 and J usage is TRBJ1-1; 7 bases match TRBD1. Germline V gene sequence: CDR1 MNHEY, CDR2 SVGAGI. The CDR3 is made up of 15 amino acids. After removal of 2 bases from V and 4 bases from J, the junction contained 7 bases not matched to a gene. In DNA form, the CDR3 reads TGTGCCAGCAGTTACCACCACAGGGGTGGCACTGAAGCTTTCTTT. Translated: CASSYHHRGGTEAFF.

This clone was observed a few times. The rearrangement joins TRBV7-9 to TRBJ1-4, with D maybe TRBD1 (5 bases). Germline V gene data show CDR1 as SEHNR and CDR2 as FQNEAQ (reference sequence). CDR3 length: 13 amino acids. Trimming took off 3 bases at V and 15 bases at J, with 17 bases between the two ends. CDR3: CASSFSRPGTVFF. The CDR3 DNA sequence: TGTGCCAGCAGCTTTAGCCGCCCTGGGACGGTGTTTTTT.

The chain recombines TRBV27 with TRBJ2-1; D is perhaps TRBD1 (6 bases). Germline loops: CDR1 MNHEY, CDR2 SMNVEV (reference sequence). This CDR3 has 12 amino acids. Trimming removed 5 bases at V and 6 bases at J, with 8 bases between. CDR3 amino acids: CASSRGGNEQFF. The DNA for the CDR3 is TGTGCCAGCAGTCGAGGGGGCAATGAGCAGTTCTTC.

This clone was observed once. The chain carries TRBV5-1 and TRBJ2-7; D remains ambiguous. In germline, CDR1 is SGHRS, CDR2 YFSETQ. V lost 0 bases to trimming and J lost 6 bases, with 4 bases between them. The CDR3 runs to 11 residues. The CDR3 bases are TGCGCCAGCAGCTTGGAGGCCGAGCAGTACTTC. It codes for CASSLEAEQYF.

The chain employs TRBV5-1 and TRBJ2-7; 8 nucleotides agree with TRBD1. The CDR3 is made up of 14 amino acids. The ends lost 1 base at V and 7 bases at J; junction bases unmatched: 7. In germline, CDR1 is SGHRS, CDR2 YFSETQ. The CDR3 here is CASSLSQGAREQYF. CDR3 nucleotides: TGCGCCAGCAGCTTGAGCCAGGGGGCGCGGGAGCAGTACTTC.

The chain combines TRBV7-2 with TRBJ2-1; 7 bases are shared with TRBD2. This CDR3 has 16 residues. With V trimmed by 5 bases and J by 4 bases, 11 bases remained unmatched. Germline assignment: CDR1 SGHTA and CDR2 FQGNSA. The CDR3 DNA follows: TGTGCCAGCAGCCCCCAGGGCCAGGGAGGGTACAATGAGCAGTTCTTC. Translation: CASSPQGQGGYNEQFF. Supplemented by reference TRBV7-2 and TRBJ2-1, the full variable domain reads GAGVSQSPSNKVTEKGKDVELRCDPISGHTALYWYRQSLGQGLEFLIYFQGNSAPDKSGLPSDRFSAERTGGSVSTLTIQRTQQEDSAVYLCASSPQGQGGYNEQFFGPGTRLTVL.

V and J are TRBV18 and TRBJ2-1, with 10 bases lining up with TRBD1. The germline V gene encodes CDR1 KGHSH and CDR2 LQKENI. The CDR3 extends over 13 amino acids. V was pared by 8 bases and J by 4 bases, with 2 bases of the junction left unmatched. The CDR3 here is CASTGQGYNEQFF. CDR3 DNA: TGTGCCAGCACGGGACAGGGGTACAATGAGCAGTTCTTC.

Note on this clone: Other DNA sequences within the sample encode an identical CDR3. The rearrangement uses TRBV18 and TRBJ2-7, with D perhaps being TRBD1 or TRBD2 (6 bases each). There are 13 residues in the CDR3. The germline V and J ends were trimmed by 1 base and 4 bases, with 8 bases remaining between them. CDR1 and CDR2 (germline): KGHSH, LQKENI. CDR3 in amino acids: CASSPRGGYEQYF. The CDR3 region has the DNA TGTGCCAGCTCACCACGAGGGGGGTACGAGCAGTACTTC.

This chain uses TRBV5-1 with TRBJ2-3, with D unresolved. This CDR3 has 17 residues. The V gene's germline CDR1 is SGHRS and CDR2 YFSETQ. The V gene lost 1 base and the J gene lost 0 bases, with 15 bases spanning the gap. CDR3 amino acids: CASSLFSAATSTDTQYF. The DNA of the CDR3 is TGCGCCAGCAGCTTGTTTTCGGCAGCAACTAGCACAGATACGCAGTATTTT. The full variable domain, its missing parts supplied by reference TRBV5-1 and TRBJ2-3, is KAGVTQTPRYLIKTRGQQVTLSCSPISGHRSVSWYQQTPGQGLQFLFEYFSETQRNKGNFPGRFSGRQFSNSRSEMNVSTLELGDSALYLCASSLFSAATSTDTQYFGPGTRLTVL.

The J gene is TRBJ1-6, the V gene TRBV6-5; 8 nucleotides align to TRBD1. In germline, CDR1 is MNHEY, CDR2 SVGAGI. The CDR3 totals 16 residues. Losses at the gene ends were 0 bases for V and 5 bases for J; bases not matched to a gene: 3. The CDR3 reads CASSYSGTGDNSPLHF. The CDR3 nucleotides are TGTGCCAGCAGTTACTCAGGGACAGGAGATAATTCACCCCTCCACTTT.

The V gene is TRBV6-1, the J gene TRBJ2-2; D not certain. CDR3 size: 16 residues. V gave up 1 base and J gave up 6 bases, with 15 bases separating them. Germline CDR1 and CDR2: MNHNS and SASEGT. The CDR3 spells CASSEGGGRGPGELFF. In DNA, the CDR3 is TGTGCCAGCAGTGAAGGGGGTGGGCGAGGCCCCGGGGAGCTGTTTTTT.

There are a few counts of this clone. This chain links TRBV27 with TRBJ2-6, with D possibly TRBD1 on 7 matching bases. The CDR3 is 17 amino acids. Germline V gene data show CDR1 as MNHEY and CDR2 as SMNVEV (reference sequence). Trimming pared 4 bases from V and 0 bases from J, leaving 13 bases between. The CDR3 loop reads CASSSGGSYSGANVLTF. The DNA of the CDR3 is TGTGCCAGCAGTTCAGGGGGGTCCTACTCTGGGGCCAACGTCCTGACTTTC.

The chain links TRBV7-8 to TRBJ1-6; D unclear. The CDR3 length is 13 residues. Trimming shortened V by 5 bases and J by 7 bases, and 9 bases separated the two germline ends. CDR1 is SGHVS and CDR2 is FQNEAQ in the germline V gene. The CDR3 loop is CASSVNGNSPLHF. The CDR3, as DNA: TGTGCCAGCAGCGTAAATGGCAATTCACCCCTCCACTTT. Full variable domain (rest looked up from reference TRBV7-8 and TRBJ1-6): GAGVSQSPRYKVAKRGQDVALRCDPISGHVSLFWYQQALGQGPEFLTYFQNEAQLDKSGLPSDRFFAERPEGSVSTLKIQRTQQEDSAVYLCASSVNGNSPLHFGNGTRLTVT.